This passage covers 25 T cell receptor beta chains from one sample sequenced in a study of cytomegalovirus exposure and HLA in healthy donors (dated by TCRdb to about 2017). The protocol used for the library was the immunoSEQ multiplex PCR assay. For the multiplex PCR, a mixture combining 60 forward primers for TCR Vbeta segments and 13 reverse primers for TCR Jbeta segments was used. Held by TCRdb, this immuneACCESS table contains in-frame sequences only and omits some clones. Under half of the omission traces to an unresolved V gene where checked; the cause of the rest is unknown. The sample table shows around 170,000 clones, and around 72% are seen once. The biggest ten clones account for over 2.5% of the sample. Sequenced input: PBMCs. The receptors shown here come from a woman in her 50s in good health and CMV-seropositive.

The V gene is TRBV28, the J gene TRBJ2-1; possible D gene TRBD1, 6 bases. Germline V gene data show CDR1 as MDHEN and CDR2 as SYDVKM. V was trimmed by 7 bases and J by 4 bases, leaving 14 bases between them. The CDR3 is made up of 14 amino acids. CDR3 in amino acids: CASMTPQGYNEQFF. The CDR3 DNA sequence: TGTGCCAGCATGACCCCCCAGGGGTACAATGAGCAGTTCTTC.

The J gene is TRBJ2-1, the V gene TRBV9; 10 bases map to TRBD2. Germline V lookup: CDR1 SGDLS, CDR2 YYNGEE. The trim removed 4 bases at V and 9 bases at J, leaving 13 bases unmatched. This CDR3 comprises 16 residues. CDR3 nucleotide sequence: TGTGCCAGCAGCCCGACGAGTCTAGCGGGAGCAGGTGAGCAGTTCTTC. Translated, it gives CASSPTSLAGAGEQFF.

The chain has TRBV18 and TRBJ1-2; TRBD1 aligns across 12 bases. Germline V lookup: CDR1 KGHSH, CDR2 LQKENI. V lost 3 bases and J lost 8; bases outside the gene matches: 7. The CDR3 runs 15 residues. CDR3 loop: CASSPPGQGAKGYTF. DNA of the CDR3: TGTGCCAGCTCACCGCCGGGACAGGGGGCAAAAGGCTACACCTTC.

The V call is TRBV5-1, the J call TRBJ2-5; unclear D gene. CDR3 length equals 13 residues. From germline, CDR1 is SGHRS and CDR2 YFSETQ. Trimming stripped 0 bases from V and 1 base from J, with 4 bases between. The CDR3 region is CASSLGVQETQYF. For the CDR3, the DNA is TGCGCCAGCAGCTTGGGAGTCCAAGAGACCCAGTACTTC.

The chain joins TRBV11-2 to TRBJ2-4; TRBD1 aligns across 9 bases. The CDR3 runs to 16 residues. V shed 4 bases, J shed 1 base, and the junction held 5 bases outside the gene matches. Per the germline V gene, CDR1 is SGHAT and CDR2 is FQNNGV. The CDR3 reads CASSSPGQGAKNIQYF. The CDR3 DNA sequence: TGTGCCAGCAGCTCCCCTGGACAGGGGGCCAAAAACATTCAGTACTTC. Using reference TRBV11-2 and TRBJ2-4 for the parts outside the CDR3, the full variable domain is EAGVAQSPRYKIIEKRQSVAFWCNPISGHATLYWYQQILGQGPKLLIQFQNNGVVDDSQLPKDRFSAERLKGVDSTLKIQPAKLEDSAVYLCASSSPGQGAKNIQYFGAGTRLSVL.

The rearrangement uses TRBV27 and TRBJ2-1; the D gene is possibly TRBD1 (6 bases). The CDR3 is 14 amino acids. The V and J ends lost 5 bases and 9 bases respectively, with 17 bases between them. CDR1 and CDR2 from the germline V gene are MNHEY and SMNVEV (reference sequence). In DNA, the CDR3 is TGTGCCAGCAGTCAGACCCAGGGCAGGGGTGAGCAGTTCTTC. This encodes CASSQTQGRGEQFF.

The chain employs TRBV7-2 and TRBJ2-2; 10 positions agree with TRBD2. The CDR3 is made up of 15 amino acids. Losses at the gene ends were 4 bases for V and 4 bases for J; bases not matched to a gene: 3. Germline assignment: CDR1 SGHTA and CDR2 FQGNSA. CDR3 in amino acids: CASSSRLAGTGELFF. Here the CDR3 DNA reads TGTGCCAGCAGCTCCCGACTAGCGGGCACCGGGGAGCTGTTTTTT.

The V gene is TRBV19, the J gene TRBJ1-2, with 7 bases aligning to TRBD1. The CDR3 has 17 amino acids. Germline V gene sequence: CDR1 LNHDA, CDR2 SQIVND (reference sequence). V was pared by 5 bases and J by 4 bases, with 16 bases of the junction left unmatched. CDR3 nucleotide sequence: TGTGCCAGTAGTCTTAGGGGCGACGGGACAGAACTCTATGGCTACACCTTC. It yields the protein CASSLRGDGTELYGYTF. The variable domain in full, with the rest retrieved from reference TRBV19 and TRBJ1-2, is DGGITQSPKYLFRKEGQNVTLSCEQNLNHDAMYWYRQDPGQGLRLIYYSQIVNDFQKGDIAEGYSVSREKKESFPLTVTSAQKNPTAFYLCASSLRGDGTELYGYTFGSGTRLTVV.

The chain employs TRBV2 and TRBJ1-4; D remains ambiguous. V lost 4 bases, J lost 16 bases, and 13 bases lay in between. Germline V lookup: CDR1 SNHLY, CDR2 FYNNEI. The CDR3 extends over 11 amino acids. DNA for the CDR3: TGTGCCAGCAGTGTGACGGGGAGCGGGTTTTTT. This encodes CASSVTGSGFF.

The V call is TRBV15, the J call TRBJ2-7; D might be TRBD1 (6 bases). Trimming stripped 0 bases from V and 1 base from J, with 7 bases between. CDR3 length equals 14 residues. Germline assignment: CDR1 LNHNV and CDR2 YYDKDF (reference sequence). CDR3 nucleotide sequence: TGTGCCACCAGCAGAGATCAGGGGTCCTACGAGCAGTACTTC. It yields the protein CATSRDQGSYEQYF.

The chain recombines TRBV30 with TRBJ1-5; TRBD1 is a possible D gene (6 bases). With 6 bases removed from V and 1 base from J, the gap between germline ends came to 16 bases. The V gene's germline CDR1 is GTSNPN and CDR2 SVGIG (reference sequence). This CDR3 has 15 amino acids. Here the CDR3 reads CACQPGTLSNQPQHF. CDR3 sequence (DNA): TGTGCCTGCCAACCCGGGACACTCAGCAATCAGCCCCAGCATTTT.

V gene TRBV25-1 combines with J gene TRBJ1-1; no reliable D call. V lost 7 bases, J lost 1 base, and 7 bases lay in between. CDR1 and CDR2 (germline): MGHDK, SYGVNS. The CDR3 runs to 12 residues. This CDR3 is CASIGRNTEAFF. The CDR3 DNA reads as TGTGCCAGCATCGGGAGGAACACTGAAGCTTTCTTT.

Of note for this clone: The junction differs from germline at one of its ends, possibly a read error. The chain carries TRBV2 and TRBJ2-6; D may be TRBD1 (5 bases). The CDR3 is 15 amino acids. CDR1 is SNHLY, CDR2 FYNNEI, per germline. The CDR3 DNA is TGTGCCAGCGACAAGCAGAGCGCTGGGGCCAACGGCCTGACTTTC. Amino acid sequence: CASDKQSAGANGLTF. Based on the CDR3 plus reference TRBV2 and TRBJ2-6, the full variable domain is EPEVTQTPSHQVTQMGQEVILRCVPISNHLYFYWYRQILGQKVEFLVSFYNNEISEKSEIFDDQFSVERPDGSNFTLKIRSTKLEDSAMYFCASDKQSAGANGLTFGAGSRLTVL.

The chain carries TRBV9 and TRBJ2-7; D remains ambiguous. Trimming shortened V by 4 bases and J by 5 bases, and 16 bases separated the two germline ends. CDR3 length: 14 amino acids. Germline V gene lookup returns CDR1 SGDLS and CDR2 YYNGEE. CDR3 residues: CASSSNPGRDEQYF. The CDR3 DNA reads as TGTGCCAGCAGCTCCAACCCGGGTCGGGACGAGCAGTACTTC.

This chain links TRBV29-1 with TRBJ1-1, with TRBD1 matching over 8 bases. This CDR3 spans 14 amino acids. Germline lookup yields CDR1 SQVTM and CDR2 ANQGSEA. Trimming at V came to 6 bases and at J to 5 bases, leaving 11 bases not matched to a gene. The CDR3 region is CSVEGSQGATEAFF. The CDR3 bases are TGCAGCGTGGAGGGGTCGCAGGGGGCGACTGAAGCTTTCTTT.

The V call is TRBV7-9, the J call TRBJ1-5, with a tentative D call TRBD1 (5 bases). The CDR3 extends over 13 amino acids. Trimming stripped 3 bases from V and 7 bases from J, with 10 bases between. Germline loops: CDR1 SEHNR, CDR2 FQNEAQ (reference sequence). CDR3 region: CASSFQGSQPQHF. The CDR3 DNA sequence: TGTGCCAGCAGCTTCCAGGGTAGCCAGCCCCAGCATTTT.

The V and J genes are TRBV9 and TRBJ2-6; unclear D gene. There are 15 residues in the CDR3. Germline values: CDR1 SGDLS, CDR2 YYNGEE. V was pared by 2 bases and J by 1 base, with 7 bases between. CDR3 region: CASSVSRSGANVLTF. In DNA form, the CDR3 reads TGTGCCAGCAGCGTGAGTCGGTCTGGGGCCAACGTCCTGACTTTC.

The chain couples TRBV5-8 to TRBJ2-2; D perhaps matches TRBD1 (5 bases). The CDR3 sequence is 17 residues long. Trimming pared 0 bases from V and 3 bases from J, leaving 15 bases between. Germline loops: CDR1 SGHTS, CDR2 YDEGEE. Here the CDR3 DNA reads TGTGCCAGCAGCTTGGCCGGTGGGGCGAGTGACACCGGGGAGCTGTTTTTT. Translated, it gives CASSLAGGASDTGELFF.

J is TRBJ2-1 and V is TRBV21-1; TRBD2 is the table's D call, not checked against the DNA. TRBV21-1 is a pseudogene locus. CDR3 length: 17 residues. CDR3: CASSRTSGCHTHNEQFF. In DNA form, the CDR3 reads TGTGCCAGCAGTCGGACTAGCGGGTGCCACACTCACAATGAGCAGTTCTTC.

The gene calls are TRBV30 and TRBJ2-1; 8 nucleotides agree with TRBD2. Trimming removed 1 base from V and 7 bases from J; junction bases left unmatched: 12. The CDR3 length is 16 residues. From germline, CDR1 is GTSNPN and CDR2 SVGIG (reference sequence). CDR3 coding DNA: TGTGCCTGGAGTGCGTTTTTTTCGGGAGGGCCGAATGAGCAGTTCTTC. Amino acid sequence: CAWSAFFSGGPNEQFF.

Remarks on this clone: At one end the junction does not follow the germline gene, possibly because of a read error. The chain links TRBV2 to TRBJ1-4, with no clear D. The CDR3 sequence is 12 residues long. Germline CDR1 and CDR2: SNHLY and FYNNEI. CDR3 amino acids: CTSSDQNEKLFF. The CDR3 DNA sequence: TGTACCAGCAGTGACCAGAATGAAAAACTGTTTTTT.

The chain couples TRBV29-1 to TRBJ2-4; 11 bases are a match to TRBD2. Germline loops: CDR1 SQVTM, CDR2 ANQGSEA. J gave up 11 bases and V 4 bases, and 7 bases lay outside the gene matches. CDR3 length equals 13 residues. This CDR3 is CSVAASGGFFQYF. CDR3 DNA sequence: TGCAGCGTTGCAGCTAGCGGGGGGTTTTTTCAGTACTTC.

This clone was detected only once. Other DNA sequences within the sample encode an identical CDR3. This chain links TRBV28 with TRBJ1-1, with TRBD1 as a possible D gene (6 bases). This CDR3 comprises 15 residues. Germline CDR1 reads MDHEN; CDR2 reads SYDVKM. Trimming stripped 3 bases from V and 2 bases from J, with 13 bases between. The CDR3 sequence is CASSLSPGTNTEAFF. The CDR3 nucleotides read TGTGCCAGCAGTTTGTCGCCGGGGACAAACACTGAAGCTTTCTTT.

Of note for this clone: The sample contains more than one DNA sequence encoding this CDR3. The chain is built from TRBV7-6 and TRBJ1-2; a weak D match, TRBD1 (5 bases). The CDR3 length is 16 residues. V shed 5 bases and J shed 4 bases, with 20 bases lying between them. Germline CDR1 is SGHVS and CDR2 is FNYEAQ. The CDR3 nucleotides read TGTGCCAGCAGCCCTAGGGCGGGGCAGGACCCCTATGGCTACACCTTC. Protein sequence: CASSPRAGQDPYGYTF.

The chain combines TRBV29-1 with TRBJ1-3; 7 bases match TRBD1. With V trimmed by 7 bases and J by 0 bases, 3 bases remained unmatched. The CDR3 loop spans 13 amino acids. From germline, CDR1 is SQVTM and CDR2 ANQGSEA. The CDR3 bases are TGCAGCGCCAGGACAGGCTCTGGAAACACCATATATTTT. Amino acid sequence: CSARTGSGNTIYF.